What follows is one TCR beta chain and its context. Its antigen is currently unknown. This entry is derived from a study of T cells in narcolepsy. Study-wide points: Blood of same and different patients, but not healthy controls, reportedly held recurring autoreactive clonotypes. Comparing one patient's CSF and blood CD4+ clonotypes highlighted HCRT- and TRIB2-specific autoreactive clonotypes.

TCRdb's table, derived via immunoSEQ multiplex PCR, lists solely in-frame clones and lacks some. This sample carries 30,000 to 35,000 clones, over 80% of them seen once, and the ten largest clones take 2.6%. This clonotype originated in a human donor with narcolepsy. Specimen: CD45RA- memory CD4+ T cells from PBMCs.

The CDR3 sequence is CASSFQGGNSPLHF. The CDR3 region has the DNA TGTGCCAGCAGTTTCCAGGGGGGAAATTCACCCCTCCACTTT. The rearrangement links TRBV27 to TRBJ1-6; 7 bases map to TRBD1. CDR3 size: 14 residues. V was clipped by 3 bases and J by 7 bases; unmatched bases: 3. Germline V gene sequence: CDR1 MNHEY, CDR2 SMNVEV (reference sequence).